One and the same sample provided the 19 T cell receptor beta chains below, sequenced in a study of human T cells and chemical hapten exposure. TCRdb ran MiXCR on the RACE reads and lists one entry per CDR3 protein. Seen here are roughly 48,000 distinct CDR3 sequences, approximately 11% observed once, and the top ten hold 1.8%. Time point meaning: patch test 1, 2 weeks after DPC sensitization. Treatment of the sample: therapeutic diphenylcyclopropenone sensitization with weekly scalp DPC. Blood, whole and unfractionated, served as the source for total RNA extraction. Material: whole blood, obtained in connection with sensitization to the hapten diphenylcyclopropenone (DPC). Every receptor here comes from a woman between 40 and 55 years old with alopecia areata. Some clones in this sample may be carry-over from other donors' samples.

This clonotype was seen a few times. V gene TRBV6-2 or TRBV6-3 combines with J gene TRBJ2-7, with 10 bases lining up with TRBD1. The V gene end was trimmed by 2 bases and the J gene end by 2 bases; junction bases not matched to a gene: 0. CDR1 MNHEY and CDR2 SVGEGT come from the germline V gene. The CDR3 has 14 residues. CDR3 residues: CASSYGTGAYEQYF. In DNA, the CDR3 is TGTGCCAGCAGTTACGGGACAGGGGCCTACGAGCAGTACTTC.

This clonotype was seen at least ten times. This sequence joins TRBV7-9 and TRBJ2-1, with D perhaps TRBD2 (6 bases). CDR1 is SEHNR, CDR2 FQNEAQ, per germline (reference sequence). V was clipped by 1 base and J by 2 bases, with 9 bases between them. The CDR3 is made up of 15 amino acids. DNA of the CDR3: TGTGCCAGCAGCTTAGGGGACTTCACCTACAATGAGCAGTTCTTC. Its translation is CASSLGDFTYNEQFF.

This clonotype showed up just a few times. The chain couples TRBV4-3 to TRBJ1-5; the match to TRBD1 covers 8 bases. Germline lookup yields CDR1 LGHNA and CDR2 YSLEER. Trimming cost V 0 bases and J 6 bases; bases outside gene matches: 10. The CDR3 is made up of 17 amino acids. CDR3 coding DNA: TGCGCCAGCAGCCAAGAGTTTCACAGGGGGTACAGTCAGCCCCAGCATTTT. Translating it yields CASSQEFHRGYSQPQHF.

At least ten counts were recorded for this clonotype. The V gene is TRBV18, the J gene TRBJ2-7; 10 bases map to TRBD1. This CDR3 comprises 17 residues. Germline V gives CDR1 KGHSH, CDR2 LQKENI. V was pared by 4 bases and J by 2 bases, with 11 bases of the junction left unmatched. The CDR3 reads CASSRAPGGQGAYEQYF. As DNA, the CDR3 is TGTGCCAGCTCACGAGCACCCGGCGGACAGGGGGCCTACGAGCAGTACTTC.

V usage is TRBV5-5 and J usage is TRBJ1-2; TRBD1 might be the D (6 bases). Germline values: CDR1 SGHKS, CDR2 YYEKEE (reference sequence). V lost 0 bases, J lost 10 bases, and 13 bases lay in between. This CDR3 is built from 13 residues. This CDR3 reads CASSLEGTRSYTF. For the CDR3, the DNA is TGTGCCAGCAGCTTGGAAGGGACAAGATCCTACACCTTC.

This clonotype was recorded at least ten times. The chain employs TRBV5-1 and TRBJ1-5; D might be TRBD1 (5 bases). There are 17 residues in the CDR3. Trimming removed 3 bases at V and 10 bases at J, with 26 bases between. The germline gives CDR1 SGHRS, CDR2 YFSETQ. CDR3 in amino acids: CASSSLPLDRGNPPQHF. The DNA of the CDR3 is TGCGCCAGCAGCTCTCTCCCACTTGACAGAGGGAATCCACCCCAGCATTTT.

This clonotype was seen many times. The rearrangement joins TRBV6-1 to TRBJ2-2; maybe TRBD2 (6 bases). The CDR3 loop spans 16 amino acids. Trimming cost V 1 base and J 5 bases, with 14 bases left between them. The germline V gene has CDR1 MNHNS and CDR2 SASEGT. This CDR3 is CASSEGGDLPTGELFF. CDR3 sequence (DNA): TGTGCCAGCAGTGAAGGGGGGGACCTACCTACCGGGGAGCTGTTTTTT.

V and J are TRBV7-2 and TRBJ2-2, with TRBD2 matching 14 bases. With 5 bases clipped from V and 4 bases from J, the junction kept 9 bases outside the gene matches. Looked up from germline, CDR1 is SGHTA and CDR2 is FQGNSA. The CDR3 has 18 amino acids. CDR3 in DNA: TGTGCCAGCAGCCCCAGACTAGCGGGAGGGCCGAGCACCGGGGAGCTGTTTTTT. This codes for CASSPRLAGGPSTGELFF.

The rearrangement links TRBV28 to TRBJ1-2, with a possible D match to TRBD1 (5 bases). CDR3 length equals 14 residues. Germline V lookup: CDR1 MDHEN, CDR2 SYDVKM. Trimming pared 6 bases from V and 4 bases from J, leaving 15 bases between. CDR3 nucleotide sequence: TGTGCCAGCAGCCCCTCCAGGGTGGCCTATGGCTACACCTTC. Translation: CASSPSRVAYGYTF.

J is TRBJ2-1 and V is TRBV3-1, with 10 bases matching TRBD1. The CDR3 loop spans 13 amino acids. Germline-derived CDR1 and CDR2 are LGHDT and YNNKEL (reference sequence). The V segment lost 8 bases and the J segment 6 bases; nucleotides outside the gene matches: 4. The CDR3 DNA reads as TGTGCCAGCCGACAGGGGGCAGGCAATGAGCAGTTCTTC. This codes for CASRQGAGNEQFF.

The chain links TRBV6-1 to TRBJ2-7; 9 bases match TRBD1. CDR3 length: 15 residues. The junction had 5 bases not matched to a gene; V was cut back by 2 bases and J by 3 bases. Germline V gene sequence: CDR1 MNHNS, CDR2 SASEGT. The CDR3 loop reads CASSEWGQGDYEQYF. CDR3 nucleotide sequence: TGTGCCAGCAGTGAATGGGGACAGGGAGACTACGAGCAGTACTTC.

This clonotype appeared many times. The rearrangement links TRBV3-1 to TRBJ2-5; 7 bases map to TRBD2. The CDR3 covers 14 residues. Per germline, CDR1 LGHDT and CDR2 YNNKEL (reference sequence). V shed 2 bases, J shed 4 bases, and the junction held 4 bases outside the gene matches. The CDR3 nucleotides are TGTGCCAGCAGCCAACTTCCGGGAGGAGAGACCCAGTACTTC. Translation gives CASSQLPGGETQYF.

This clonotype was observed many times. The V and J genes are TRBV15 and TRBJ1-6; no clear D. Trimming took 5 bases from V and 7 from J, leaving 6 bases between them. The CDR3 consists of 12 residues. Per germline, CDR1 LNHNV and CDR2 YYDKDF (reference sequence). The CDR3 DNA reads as TGTGCCACCAGCGAGAGGAATTCACCCCTCCACTTT. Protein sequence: CATSERNSPLHF.

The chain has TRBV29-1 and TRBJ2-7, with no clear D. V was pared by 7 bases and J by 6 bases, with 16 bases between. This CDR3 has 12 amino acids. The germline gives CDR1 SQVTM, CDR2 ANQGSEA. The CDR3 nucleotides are TGCAGCGCGTCGACGGATTTGAGCGAGCAGTACTTC. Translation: CSASTDLSEQYF.

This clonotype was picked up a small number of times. The CDR3, as DNA: TGTGCCAGCAGTGTAGGGGACAGGGGGACAGATACGCAGTATTTT. This sequence encodes CASSVGDRGTDTQYF. The chain has TRBV2 and TRBJ2-3; 11 bases match TRBD1. This CDR3 region has 15 residues. Trimming at V came to 4 bases and at J to 3 bases, leaving 3 bases not matched to a gene. From germline, CDR1 is SNHLY and CDR2 FYNNEI.

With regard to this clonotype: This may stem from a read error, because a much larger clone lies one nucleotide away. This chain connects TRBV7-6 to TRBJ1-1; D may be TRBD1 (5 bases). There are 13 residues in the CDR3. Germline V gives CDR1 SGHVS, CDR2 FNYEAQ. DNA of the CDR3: TGTGTCAGCAGCCGGGACGAGAACACTGAAGCTTTCTTT. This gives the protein CVSSRDENTEAFF.

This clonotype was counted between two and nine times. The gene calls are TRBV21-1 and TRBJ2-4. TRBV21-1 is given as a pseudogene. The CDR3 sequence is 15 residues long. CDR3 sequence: CASSPRSVMVDIQYF. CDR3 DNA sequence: TGTGCCAGCAGCCCGCGTAGTGTGATGGTGGACATTCAGTACTTC.

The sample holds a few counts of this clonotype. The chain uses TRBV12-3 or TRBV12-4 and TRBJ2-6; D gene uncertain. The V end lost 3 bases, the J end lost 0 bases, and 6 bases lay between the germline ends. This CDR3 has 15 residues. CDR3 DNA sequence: TGTGCCAGCAGTTTGAAACTCTCTGGGGCCAACGTCCTGACTTTC. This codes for CASSLKLSGANVLTF.

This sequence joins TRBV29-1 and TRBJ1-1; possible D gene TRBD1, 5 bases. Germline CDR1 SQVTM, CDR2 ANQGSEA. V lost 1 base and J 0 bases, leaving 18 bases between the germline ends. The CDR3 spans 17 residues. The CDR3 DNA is TGCAGCGTTGAAGTTTGGGGCAGGGTCAATTTGAACACTGAAGCTTTCTTT. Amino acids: CSVEVWGRVNLNTEAFF.